These 32 T cell receptor beta chains were sequenced from one sample in a study of cytomegalovirus exposure and HLA in healthy donors. Primers for the PCR totalled 60 Vbeta and 13 Jbeta. The protocol was immunoSEQ multiplex PCR, while the TCRdb copy is restricted to in-frame clones and leaves out a portion. The sample includes about 130,000 clones, 75% to 90% of them seen just once. Source material: PBMCs. The receptors shown here come from a woman aged 40 to 50 in good health and CMV-seronegative.

V and J are TRBV7-9 and TRBJ1-1; D is unresolved. Trimming pared 1 base from V and 1 base from J, leaving 7 bases between. CDR3 size: 14 residues. CDR1 and CDR2 (germline): SEHNR, FQNEAQ (reference sequence). The CDR3 DNA sequence: TGTGCCAGCAGCTTAGGGGCAGGGAACACTGAAGCTTTCTTT. It is translated as CASSLGAGNTEAFF.

Notes on this clone: At one boundary the junction diverges from the germline segment, which might be a read error. This rearrangement joins TRBV7-9 to TRBJ1-5; perhaps TRBD1 as D (5 bases). The CDR3 is made up of 12 amino acids. Per germline, CDR1 SEHNR and CDR2 FQNEAQ (reference sequence). The CDR3 region is CSSSLARGAQHF. The DNA of the CDR3 is TGTTCCAGCAGCTTAGCCCGGGGGGCCCAGCATTTT.

The DNA for the CDR3 is TGCGCCAGCAGCCTAATCCCGGGGGACAGAAACTATGGCTACACCTTC. It specifies CASSLIPGDRNYGYTF. The V call is TRBV4-3, the J call TRBJ1-2; 7 bases agree with TRBD1. The CDR3 contains 16 residues. Trimming cost V 4 bases and J 2 bases; bases outside gene matches: 10. CDR1 LGHNA and CDR2 YSLEER come from the germline V gene.

This clone was seen only a few times. The chain combines TRBV7-6 with TRBJ2-3; D remains ambiguous. Trimming took 2 bases from V and 3 from J, leaving 12 bases between them. CDR1 is SGHVS and CDR2 is FNYEAQ in the germline V gene. The CDR3 covers 15 residues. The CDR3 sequence: CASSLMAADTDTQYF. The CDR3, as DNA: TGTGCCAGCAGCTTAATGGCTGCTGATACAGATACGCAGTATTTT.

CDR3 region: CASSRTPSGTGELFF. In DNA form, the CDR3 reads TGTGCCAGCAGTCGGACCCCCAGCGGGACCGGGGAGCTGTTTTTT. The V gene is TRBV28, the J gene TRBJ2-2; D may be TRBD2 (6 bases). V lost 5 bases and J 5 bases, leaving 15 bases between the germline ends. The CDR3 consists of 15 residues. Germline-derived CDR1 and CDR2 are MDHEN and SYDVKM.

The chain carries TRBV6-5 and TRBJ2-7; D unresolved. Germline lookup yields CDR1 MNHEY and CDR2 SVGAGI. The CDR3 runs to 13 residues. The V end lost 2 bases, the J end lost 7 bases, and 12 bases lay between the germline ends. CDR3 DNA: TGTGCCAGCAGTTACCCGAGCCGAGGTGAGCAGTACTTC. Translating gives CASSYPSRGEQYF.

CDR3 residues: CASSSRTDFNTEAFF. DNA of the CDR3: TGTGCCAGCAGCTCCCGGACAGATTTTAACACTGAAGCTTTCTTT. The chain uses TRBV9 and TRBJ1-1; D may be TRBD1 (6 bases). CDR1 and CDR2 (germline): SGDLS, YYNGEE. The CDR3 totals 15 residues. With 4 bases removed from V and 2 bases from J, the gap between germline ends came to 15 bases. Using reference TRBV9 and TRBJ1-1 for the parts outside the CDR3, the full variable domain is DSGVTQTPKHLITATGQRVTLRCSPRSGDLSVYWYQQSLDQGLQFLIQYYNGEERAKGNILERFSAQQFPDLHSELNLSSLELGDSALYFCASSSRTDFNTEAFFGQGTRLTVV.

The chain combines TRBV5-1 with TRBJ2-7; no definite D call. The CDR3 extends over 14 amino acids. CDR1 is SGHRS and CDR2 is YFSETQ in the germline V gene. Trimming shortened V by 2 bases and J by 5 bases, and 14 bases separated the two germline ends. This chain's CDR3 is CASSFFAGDDEQYF. In DNA, the CDR3 is TGCGCCAGCAGCTTCTTCGCCGGAGACGACGAGCAGTACTTC.

The CDR3 DNA is TGTGCCAGCAGACTAGAGGGTGGCTATGGCTACACCTTC. It translates to CASRLEGGYGYTF. The V and J genes are TRBV6-5 and TRBJ1-2; D is undetermined. Between the trimmed V and J ends, which lost 6 bases and 4 bases, there was a span of 12 bases. The CDR3 has 13 amino acids. Germline V gene lookup returns CDR1 MNHEY and CDR2 SVGAGI.

The chain joins TRBV2 to TRBJ2-7; 7 bases align to TRBD1. The CDR3 is 12 residues long. V shed 5 bases, J shed 3 bases, and the junction held 1 base outside the gene matches. The germline CDR1 and CDR2 sequences are SNHLY and FYNNEI. CDR3 DNA: TGTGCCAGCAGTTGGGACAGCTACGAGCAGTACTTC. Translated, it gives CASSWDSYEQYF.

This clone was counted a single time. The chain couples TRBV27 to TRBJ1-4; D gene uncertain. There are 18 residues in the CDR3. The germline gives CDR1 MNHEY, CDR2 SMNVEV (reference sequence). The germline V and J ends were trimmed by 6 bases and 5 bases, with 25 bases remaining between them. CDR3 protein: CASSPSPSGGVLNEKLFF. The CDR3 region has the DNA TGTGCCAGCAGCCCCTCACCCTCCGGAGGTGTTCTCAATGAAAAACTGTTTTTT.

The chain combines TRBV9 with TRBJ2-2; weak D call: TRBD2 (6 bases). Germline V gene sequence: CDR1 SGDLS, CDR2 YYNGEE. This CDR3 is 17 amino acids long. Trimming removed 3 bases at V and 2 bases at J, with 17 bases between. CDR3 in amino acids: CASSDSLGGANTGELFF. CDR3 DNA: TGTGCCAGCAGCGACTCCCTCGGCGGGGCTAACACCGGGGAGCTGTTTTTT.

This chain links TRBV27 with TRBJ1-3; no clear D. This CDR3 region has 15 residues. Per germline, CDR1 MNHEY and CDR2 SMNVEV (reference sequence). Trimming removed 1 base from V and 3 bases from J, with 10 bases in between. The CDR3 reads CASSLYPGGGNTIYF. DNA of the CDR3: TGTGCCAGCAGTTTATATCCGGGAGGTGGAAACACCATATATTTT.

V gene TRBV9 combines with J gene TRBJ2-7; TRBD2 is a possible D gene (6 bases). The germline V and J ends were trimmed by 3 bases and 2 bases, with 12 bases remaining between them. CDR1 is SGDLS, CDR2 YYNGEE, per germline. This CDR3 is built from 14 residues. The CDR3 region is CASSGGMGTYEQYF. Here the CDR3 DNA reads TGTGCCAGCAGCGGCGGGATGGGTACCTACGAGCAGTACTTC.

In this sample, this clone turned up many times. This chain uses TRBV6-5 with TRBJ1-5; tentative D call: TRBD1 (5 bases). The CDR3 totals 13 residues. Germline-derived CDR1 and CDR2 are MNHEY and SVGAGI. The V and J ends lost 5 bases and 4 bases respectively, with 9 bases between them. CDR3 sequence: CASSGHQNQPQHF. Here the CDR3 DNA reads TGTGCCAGCAGTGGACACCAGAATCAGCCCCAGCATTTT.

CDR3 protein: CASSPTSNTEAFF. The CDR3 nucleotides are TGCGCCAGCAGCCCCACTTCGAACACTGAAGCTTTCTTT. This chain connects TRBV5-1 to TRBJ1-1; D unclear. The CDR3 sequence is 13 residues long. Germline-derived CDR1 and CDR2 are SGHRS and YFSETQ. The V gene lost 4 bases and the J gene lost 1 base, with 8 bases spanning the gap.

V gene TRBV27 combines with J gene TRBJ2-4; 7 nucleotides align to TRBD2. V trimming: 7 bases; J trimming: 2 bases; junction bases outside the gene matches: 14. Per germline, CDR1 MNHEY and CDR2 SMNVEV (reference sequence). This CDR3 region has 17 residues. CDR3 bases: TGTGCCAGCACCACGTGGAAGAGCGGGGAGACCAAAAACATTCAGTACTTC. As protein: CASTTWKSGETKNIQYF.

V and J are TRBV19 and TRBJ2-7; a weak D match, TRBD2 (6 bases). The CDR3 has 14 residues. V dropped 5 bases and J dropped 0 bases, with 11 bases sitting between them. In germline, CDR1 is LNHDA, CDR2 SQIVND (reference sequence). The CDR3 nucleotides read TGTGCCAGTAGTCCCAGACTAGGCTCCTACGAGCAGTACTTC. Encoded protein: CASSPRLGSYEQYF.

Only a few counts were recorded for this clone. The chain employs TRBV27 and TRBJ2-3, with TRBD2 identical over 13 bases. Germline lookup yields CDR1 MNHEY and CDR2 SMNVEV (reference sequence). This CDR3 has 18 residues. After removal of 1 base from V and 4 bases from J, the junction contained 8 bases not matched to a gene. The CDR3 sequence: CASSLFGRTSGSADTQYF. The CDR3 nucleotides are TGTGCCAGCAGTTTATTTGGCCGGACTAGCGGGAGTGCAGATACGCAGTATTTT.

This rearrangement joins TRBV28 to TRBJ2-6; no firm D call. Germline-derived CDR1 and CDR2 are MDHEN and SYDVKM. The CDR3 length is 15 residues. V dropped 2 bases and J dropped 2 bases, with 7 bases sitting between them. The CDR3 region is CASSLGPTGANVLTF. The CDR3 coding sequence is TGTGCCAGCAGTTTAGGCCCCACTGGGGCCAACGTCCTGACTTTC. The whole variable domain, remainder taken from reference TRBV28 and TRBJ2-6, is DVKVTQSSRYLVKRTGEKVFLECVQDMDHENMFWYRQDPGLGLRLIYFSYDVKMKEKGDIPEGYSVSREKKERFSLILESASTNQTSMYLCASSLGPTGANVLTFGAGSRLTVL.

V and J are TRBV5-1 and TRBJ1-2, with 11 bases matching TRBD1. Looked up from germline, CDR1 is SGHRS and CDR2 is YFSETQ. CDR3 size: 14 residues. V was pared by 4 bases and J by 6 bases, with 5 bases of the junction left unmatched. Here the CDR3 DNA reads TGCGCCAGCAGCCCAGGACAGGGGGCAGATGGCTACACCTTC. This codes for CASSPGQGADGYTF.

The chain recombines TRBV28 with TRBJ1-4; maybe TRBD1 (6 bases). Trimming took off 5 bases at V and 3 bases at J, with 25 bases between the two ends. CDR1 and CDR2 from the germline V gene are MDHEN and SYDVKM. The CDR3 spans 19 residues. The CDR3 region is CASSLHQPGQGISNEKLFF. In nucleotides, the CDR3 is TGTGCCAGCAGTCTCCACCAACCGGGACAAGGCATTTCTAATGAAAAACTGTTTTTT.

The V and J genes are TRBV18 and TRBJ2-1; 9 bases align to TRBD2. Germline CDR1 is KGHSH and CDR2 is LQKENI. The V segment lost 2 bases and the J segment 9 bases; nucleotides outside the gene matches: 8. The CDR3 contains 15 residues. The CDR3 region is CASSPIGGRAFEQFF. The CDR3 coding sequence is TGTGCCAGCTCACCAATCGGCGGGAGGGCCTTTGAGCAGTTCTTC.

The V call is TRBV4-2, the J call TRBJ2-1, with 8 bases identical to TRBD2. The CDR3 extends over 17 amino acids. The germline V gene encodes CDR1 LGHNA and CDR2 YNFKEQ. Losses at the gene ends were 0 bases for V and 8 bases for J; bases not matched to a gene: 12. This CDR3 is CASSQDKLAGSWDEQFF. In DNA, the CDR3 is TGTGCCAGCAGCCAAGATAAGCTAGCGGGTTCATGGGATGAGCAGTTCTTC.

This chain links TRBV28 with TRBJ1-5; weak D call: TRBD1 (6 bases). CDR3 length equals 17 residues. Trimming took 2 bases from V and 0 from J, leaving 14 bases between them. Germline lookup yields CDR1 MDHEN and CDR2 SYDVKM. In nucleotides, the CDR3 is TGTGCCAGCAGTTTAAGCTTGGACAGAGTTAGCAATCAGCCCCAGCATTTT. It is translated as CASSLSLDRVSNQPQHF. The whole variable domain, filled in from reference TRBV28 and TRBJ1-5, reads DVKVTQSSRYLVKRTGEKVFLECVQDMDHENMFWYRQDPGLGLRLIYFSYDVKMKEKGDIPEGYSVSREKKERFSLILESASTNQTSMYLCASSLSLDRVSNQPQHFGDGTRLSIL.

The chain is built from TRBV30 and TRBJ1-6, with D possibly TRBD1 on 5 matching bases. This CDR3 has 18 residues. In germline, CDR1 is GTSNPN, CDR2 SVGIG (reference sequence). V was shortened by 1 base and J by 10 bases, with 26 bases between the two germline ends. CDR3 in amino acids: CAWSAGTTGCPLGSPLHF. Here the CDR3 DNA reads TGTGCCTGGAGTGCAGGAACAACAGGATGTCCCCTAGGATCACCCCTCCACTTT.

This rearrangement joins TRBV7-8 to TRBJ1-1, with a possible D match to TRBD1 (5 bases). Germline loops: CDR1 SGHVS, CDR2 FQNEAQ. V shed 1 base and J shed 4 bases, with 13 bases lying between them. The length of the CDR3 is 15 residues. The DNA of the CDR3 is TGTGCCAGCAGCTTAGGGGCTGGAGGGGTCACTGAAGCTTTCTTT. It translates to CASSLGAGGVTEAFF.

The chain carries TRBV6-6 and TRBJ2-5; weak D call: TRBD1 (6 bases). The CDR3 contains 15 residues. V shed 6 bases and J shed 4 bases, with 18 bases lying between them. Germline V gene lookup returns CDR1 MNHNY and CDR2 SVGAGI (reference sequence). CDR3 loop: CASRPTQGRRETQYF. CDR3 DNA sequence: TGTGCCAGCAGGCCAACGCAGGGGCGCAGAGAGACCCAGTACTTC.

The rearrangement links TRBV5-4 to TRBJ2-7; no clear D gene. The V end lost 1 base, the J end lost 7 bases, and 12 bases lay between the germline ends. CDR1 and CDR2 (germline): SGHNT, YYREEE (reference sequence). This CDR3 is built from 13 residues. The CDR3 spells CASSLSRGAEQYF. The CDR3 DNA reads TGTGCCAGCAGCTTGTCAAGAGGTGCTGAGCAGTACTTC. Combining the CDR3 with reference TRBV5-4 and TRBJ2-7 gives the whole variable domain ETGVTQSPTHLIKTRGQQVTLRCSSQSGHNTVSWYQQALGQGPQFIFQYYREEENGRGNFPPRFSGLQFPNYSSELNVNALELDDSALYLCASSLSRGAEQYFGPGTRLTVT.

The count of this clone is one. The chain is built from TRBV4-2 and TRBJ2-5, with a tentative D call TRBD2 (6 bases). The CDR3 has 17 residues. Germline CDR1 and CDR2: LGHNA and YNFKEQ. Deletions cut 0 bases from V and 11 bases from J, with 25 bases between. CDR3 in DNA: TGTGCCAGCAGCCAAGATGGGAAAAGCGGTACTACGGGGGAGCAGTACTTC. This codes for CASSQDGKSGTTGEQYF.

The chain couples TRBV28 to TRBJ1-2; D remains unclear. CDR3 length equals 12 residues. Germline CDR1 reads MDHEN; CDR2 reads SYDVKM. The germline V and J ends were trimmed by 2 bases and 6 bases, with 7 bases remaining between them. The CDR3 is CASSLAADGYTF. The CDR3 region has the DNA TGTGCCAGCAGTTTAGCGGCCGATGGCTACACCTTC.

J is TRBJ2-3 and V is TRBV5-4; D perhaps matches TRBD1 (6 bases). Germline-derived CDR1 and CDR2 are SGHNT and YYREEE (reference sequence). This CDR3 contains 16 residues. With 0 bases removed from V and 0 bases from J, the gap between germline ends came to 11 bases. The CDR3 is CASSLGGGLSTDTQYF. The CDR3 nucleotides read TGTGCCAGCAGCTTGGGTGGGGGCCTAAGCACAGATACGCAGTATTTT.